This is a list of T cell receptor beta chains from one sample in a study of blood T cell repertoires in COVID-19. TCRdb's table, derived via immunoSEQ multiplex PCR, lists solely in-frame clones and lacks some. The table has 9,500 to 15,000 clones, over 90% seen once; the top ten hold 25% to 35%. Sequencing was carried out using peripheral blood. Source of these receptors: a woman in her seventies with active COVID-19. CDR3s include the opening cysteine and the closing phenylalanine or tryptophan. The D gene is left open where the match is weak. Clone size appears in some rows only: once, few, many, or a class for an expanded clone.

D: TRBD1
V: TRBV5-1
J: TRBJ2-3
size: NA
DNA: TGCGCCAGCAGCCCCGGGACAGTCACAGATACGCAGTATTTT
CDR3: CASSPGTVTDTQYF

D: TRBD1
V: TRBV3-1/TRBV3-2
J: TRBJ2-4
size: NA
DNA: TGTGCCAGCAGCCAAGGGACAGGGGCTATTCTAGGAGCCAAAAACATTCAGTACTTC
CDR3: CASSQGTGAILGAKNIQYF

D: NA
V: TRBV11-3
J: TRBJ1-1
size: NA
DNA: TGTGCCAGCAGAGGGGGGGGCTTTGAAGCTTTCTTT
CDR3: CASRGGGFEAFF

D: NA
V: TRBV27
J: TRBJ2-5
size: NA
DNA: TGTGCCTATATTTATGAAGGGGCTGCAGAGACCCAGTACTTC
CDR3: CAYIYEGAAETQYF

D: NA
V: TRBV19
J: TRBJ2-5
size: NA
DNA: TGTGCCAGTAGTATAGTGAACAGACAAGAGACCCAGTACTTC
CDR3: CASSIVNRQETQYF

D: TRBD2
V: TRBV10-3
J: TRBJ2-5
size: NA
DNA: TGTGCCACAGGCGCTCTAGCGGGAGTATCAGAGACCCAGTACTTC
CDR3: CATGALAGVSETQYF

D: NA
V: TRBV6-2/TRBV6-3
J: TRBJ2-7
size: NA
DNA: TGTGCCAGCAGTTACGGTACAGGACGGTCGGAGGAGCAGTACTTC
CDR3: CASSYGTGRSEEQYF

D: TRBD2
V: TRBV19
J: TRBJ2-7
size: NA
DNA: TGTGCCAGTAGTACAGGACTAGGCCGTGTCTACGAGCAGTACTTC
CDR3: CASSTGLGRVYEQYF

D: NA
V: TRBV19
J: TRBJ2-2
size: NA
DNA: TGTGCCAGTAGTCTCGGGACACCGAACGGGGAGCTGTTTTTT
CDR3: CASSLGTPNGELFF

D: TRBD2
V: TRBV3-1/TRBV3-2
J: TRBJ2-2
size: NA
DNA: TGTGCCAGCAGCCAAGAAACTAGCGGGAGCGTCACCGGGGAGCTGTTTTTT
CDR3: CASSQETSGSVTGELFF

D: NA
V: TRBV7-2
J: TRBJ1-5
size: NA
DNA: TGTGCCAGCAGCTTGGAGGGGATCGGCAATCAGCCCCAGCATTTT
CDR3: CASSLEGIGNQPQHF

D: NA
V: TRBV7-2
J: TRBJ2-1
size: once
DNA: TGTGCCAGCAGCTTAGAACCGCCGCGAGCGGTGATCTACAATGAGCAGTTCTTC
CDR3: CASSLEPPRAVIYNEQFF

D: TRBD2
V: TRBV7-2
J: TRBJ2-7
size: once
DNA: TGTGCCAGCAGCTCCTCGACTAGCGGGAGGGCCTACGAGCAGTACTTC
CDR3: CASSSSTSGRAYEQYF

D: TRBD2
V: TRBV27
J: TRBJ2-5
size: NA
DNA: TGTGCCAGCAGCCGACTAGCGGGAGGGAACCAAGAGACCCAGTACTTC
CDR3: CASSRLAGGNQETQYF

D: TRBD2
V: TRBV28
J: TRBJ2-3
size: large
DNA: TGTGCCAGCAGTTTCCCGAGGACTAGCGGGAGTGGGGATACGCAGTATTTT
CDR3: CASSFPRTSGSGDTQYF

D: NA
V: TRBV6-5
J: TRBJ1-3
size: NA
DNA: TGTGCCAGTCTTTCCCTCTACTCTGGAAACACCATATATTTT
CDR3: CASLSLYSGNTIYF

D: TRBD1
V: TRBV28
J: TRBJ1-4
size: NA
DNA: TGTGCCAGCAGTTCCGGGACAGGGAATGAAAAACTGTTTTTT
CDR3: CASSSGTGNEKLFF

D: TRBD1
V: TRBV9
J: TRBJ1-6
size: NA
DNA: TGTGCCAGCAGCCCGAGGGACAGGGGGAATTCACCCCTCCACTTT
CDR3: CASSPRDRGNSPLHF

D: NA
V: TRBV15
J: TRBJ1-3
size: NA
DNA: TGTGCCACCAGCAGATCGGGTGCTGGAAACACCATATATTTT
CDR3: CATSRSGAGNTIYF

D: TRBD1
V: TRBV2
J: TRBJ2-5
size: NA
DNA: TGTGCCAGCAGCTCGGACAGGGGACGAAAAGAGACCCAGTACTTC
CDR3: CASSSDRGRKETQYF

D: NA
V: TRBV11-2
J: TRBJ2-3
size: NA
DNA: TGTGCCAGCAGCGCGGGACAGATTACGCAGTATTTT
CDR3: CASSAGQITQYF

D: NA
V: TRBV28
J: TRBJ2-2
size: NA
DNA: TGTGCCAGCAGTTTTTTTAGCACGAACACCGGGGAGCTGTTTTTT
CDR3: CASSFFSTNTGELFF

D: TRBD2
V: TRBV11-3
J: TRBJ2-7
size: NA
DNA: TGTGCCAGCAGCTTAGAACTAGCGGGAATCTCCTACGAGCAGTACTTC
CDR3: CASSLELAGISYEQYF

D: TRBD2
V: TRBV30
J: TRBJ2-5
size: NA
DNA: TGTGCCTGGAGTGGAAGGGGAACTAGCGGGAGCCTCCAAGAGACCCAGTACTTC
CDR3: CAWSGRGTSGSLQETQYF

D: NA
V: TRBV7-9
J: TRBJ1-2
size: NA
DNA: TGTGCCAGCAGCTTAGAAGGCGGACTCGGCTATGGCTACACCTTC
CDR3: CASSLEGGLGYGYTF

D: NA
V: TRBV19
J: TRBJ1-5
size: NA
DNA: TGTGCCAGTAGTAGGGAGGGTAACAATCAGCCCCAGCATTTT
CDR3: CASSREGNNQPQHF

D: TRBD1
V: TRBV28
J: TRBJ2-5
size: NA
DNA: TGTGCCAGCAGGTATAATTCAGGGGGATCGGGAGAGACCCAGTACTTC
CDR3: CASRYNSGGSGETQYF

D: TRBD2
V: TRBV7-8
J: TRBJ2-7
size: NA
DNA: TGTGCCAGCATCATGACTAGCGGGAGCAACGAGCAGTACTTC
CDR3: CASIMTSGSNEQYF

D: TRBD1
V: TRBV28
J: TRBJ2-7
size: NA
DNA: TGTGCCAGCCGGCGCCGAGGGACAGGGGGCTACGAGCAGTACTTC
CDR3: CASRRRGTGGYEQYF

D: TRBD2
V: TRBV6-5
J: TRBJ2-3
size: NA
DNA: TGTGCCAGCAGTTACAAGGCTAGCGGGATTACAGATACGCAGTATTTT
CDR3: CASSYKASGITDTQYF

D: TRBD1
V: TRBV19
J: TRBJ1-5
size: NA
DNA: TGTGCCAGTAGCAACAGGGGTGGTCAGCCCCAGCATTTT
CDR3: CASSNRGGQPQHF

D: TRBD2
V: TRBV19
J: TRBJ2-1
size: NA
DNA: TGTGCCAGTAGTGAAGCGGGAGCTATGTCCTACAATGAGCAGTTCTTC
CDR3: CASSEAGAMSYNEQFF

D: NA
V: TRBV6-5
J: TRBJ1-2
size: NA
DNA: TGTGCCAGCACCTACCTGGGGAACAGGGATGGCTACACCTTC
CDR3: CASTYLGNRDGYTF

D: NA
V: TRBV29-1
J: TRBJ2-5
size: once
DNA: TGCAGCGTCCCAAGGGGGGGCTCGTTAGAGACCCAGTACTTC
CDR3: CSVPRGGSLETQYF

D: TRBD2
V: TRBV5-4
J: TRBJ2-3
size: NA
DNA: TGTGCCAGCAGCTTTGGGGGACTAGCGCGTAGCACAGATACGCAGTATTTT
CDR3: CASSFGGLARSTDTQYF

D: TRBD2
V: TRBV4-3
J: TRBJ2-1
size: NA
DNA: TGCGCCAGCAGCCAAGATAGGGCTAGCGGGACGTTATACAATGAGCAGTTCTTC
CDR3: CASSQDRASGTLYNEQFF

D: TRBD1
V: TRBV7-2
J: TRBJ2-4
size: NA
DNA: TGTGCCAGCAGCTTAGCGCGAGGTGAACAGGACAGGCGGTACTTC
CDR3: CASSLARGEQDRRYF

D: NA
V: TRBV10-3
J: TRBJ1-3
size: NA
DNA: TGTGCCATCGGAGTTCAACCAAGCTCTGGAAACACCATATATTTT
CDR3: CAIGVQPSSGNTIYF

D: NA
V: TRBV3-1/TRBV3-2
J: TRBJ2-2
size: NA
DNA: TGTGCCAGCAGCCAGCCTAGGTTGCCCACCGGGGAGCTGTTTTTT
CDR3: CASSQPRLPTGELFF

D: TRBD1
V: TRBV12-3/TRBV12-4
J: TRBJ2-1
size: once
DNA: TGTGCCAGCAGTTTAGGACAGGGGGCTCGGTTCTTC
CDR3: CASSLGQGARFF

D: TRBD2
V: TRBV7-8
J: TRBJ2-1
size: NA
DNA: TGTGCCAGCAGCTTAGAAAGGACTAGCGGGAACAATGAGCAGTTCTTC
CDR3: CASSLERTSGNNEQFF

D: TRBD1
V: TRBV7-9
J: TRBJ2-2
size: NA
DNA: TGTGCCAGCAGTAAAGGGGGCCCGAACACCGGGGAGCTGTTTTTT
CDR3: CASSKGGPNTGELFF

D: NA
V: TRBV6-5
J: TRBJ2-3
size: NA
DNA: TGTGCCAGCCAGGTTGGAGGGAACACAGATACGCAGTATTTT
CDR3: CASQVGGNTDTQYF

D: TRBD2
V: TRBV18
J: TRBJ2-7
size: NA
DNA: TGTGCCAGCTCACTAGGCGGGGGCTACGAGCAGTACTTC
CDR3: CASSLGGGYEQYF

D: NA
V: TRBV6-2/TRBV6-3
J: TRBJ1-6
size: NA
DNA: TGTGCCAGCAGTACCCGGGATTATAATTCACCCCTCCACTTT
CDR3: CASSTRDYNSPLHF

D: TRBD2
V: TRBV7-8
J: TRBJ2-7
size: NA
DNA: TGTGCCAGCAGCTTGGGACTAGCGGGAGGAGGGCTTTCCTACGAGCAGTACTTC
CDR3: CASSLGLAGGGLSYEQYF

D: NA
V: TRBV30
J: TRBJ1-1
size: NA
DNA: TGTGCCTGGAGTCGCCTCTCGGACACTGAAGCTTTCTTT
CDR3: CAWSRLSDTEAFF

D: TRBD1
V: TRBV7-2
J: TRBJ1-2
size: NA
DNA: TGTGCCAGCAGCTTAGTGGGACAGGGGGTCTATGGCTACACCTTC
CDR3: CASSLVGQGVYGYTF

D: TRBD1
V: TRBV5-4
J: TRBJ1-1
size: NA
DNA: TGTGCCAGCAGCCCCGGGACAGGTACCCCCAACGCTGAAGCTTTCTTT
CDR3: CASSPGTGTPNAEAFF

D: NA
V: TRBV15
J: TRBJ2-1
size: few
DNA: TGTGCCACCAGCAGTGGGACTTTCAATGAGCAGTTCTTC
CDR3: CATSSGTFNEQFF

D: TRBD1
V: TRBV6-5
J: TRBJ2-5
size: NA
DNA: TGTGCCAGCAGTTACTCCACCGGACAGGGGGCAGAGACCCAGTACTTC
CDR3: CASSYSTGQGAETQYF